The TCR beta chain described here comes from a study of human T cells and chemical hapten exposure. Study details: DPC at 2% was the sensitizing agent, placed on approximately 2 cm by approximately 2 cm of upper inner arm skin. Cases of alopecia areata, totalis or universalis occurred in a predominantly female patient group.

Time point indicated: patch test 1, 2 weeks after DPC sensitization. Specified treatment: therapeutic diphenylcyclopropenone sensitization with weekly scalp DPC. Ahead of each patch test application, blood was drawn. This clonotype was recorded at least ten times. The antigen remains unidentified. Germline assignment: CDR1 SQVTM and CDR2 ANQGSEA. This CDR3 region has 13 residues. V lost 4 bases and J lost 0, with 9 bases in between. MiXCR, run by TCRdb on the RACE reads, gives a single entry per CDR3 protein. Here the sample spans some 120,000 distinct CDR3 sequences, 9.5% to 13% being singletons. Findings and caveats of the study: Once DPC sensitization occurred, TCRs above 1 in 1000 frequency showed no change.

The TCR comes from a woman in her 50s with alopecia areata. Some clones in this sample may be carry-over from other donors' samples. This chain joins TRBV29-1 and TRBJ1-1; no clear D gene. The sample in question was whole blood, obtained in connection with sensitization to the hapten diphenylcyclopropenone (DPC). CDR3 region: CSVVGRLNTEAFF. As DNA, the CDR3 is TGCAGCGTTGTAGGTCGGTTGAACACTGAAGCTTTCTTT.